The rows below give T cell receptor beta chains drawn from one sample of a study of cytomegalovirus exposure and HLA in healthy donors. Using immunoSEQ multiplex PCR, the repertoire was profiled, and TCRdb retains in-frame clones only, with some absent. Recorded for this sample: more than 45,000 clones. Sequencing used PBMCs. These receptors all stem from a male donor in good health and CMV-seronegative. Both conserved end residues are part of each CDR3. The D gene is left open where the match is weak.

J | D | V | DNA | CDR3
TRBJ1-5 | - | TRBV5-8 | TGTGCCAGCAGCTTGGAAGCTGTTAAGCCCCAGCATTTT | CASSLEAVKPQHF
TRBJ2-3 | - | TRBV7-3 | TGTGCCAGCAGCCCGACCGGGGACAATACGCAGTATTTT | CASSPTGDNTQYF
TRBJ2-7 | TRBD1 | TRBV27 | TGTGCCAGCAGTTGGACAGGGGCGGGCTACGAGCAGTACTTC | CASSWTGAGYEQYF
TRBJ1-2 | TRBD1 | TRBV6-5 | TGTGCCAGCAGTACCTGGACAGGGTATGGCTACACCTTC | CASSTWTGYGYTF
TRBJ2-1 | TRBD2 | TRBV10-3 | TGTGCCATCAGTGAGTCAATAATAGCGGGGGCACGGTCCGACAATGAGCAGTTCTTC | CAISESIIAGARSDNEQFF
TRBJ2-3 | TRBD2 | TRBV5-1 | TGCGCCAGCAGCTTGGGACTAGCGGGAGCGGCAGATACGCAGTATTTT | CASSLGLAGAADTQYF
TRBJ1-2 | - | TRBV5-5 | TGTGCCAGCAGCTTGGCCGGCTATGGCTACACCTTC | CASSLAGYGYTF
TRBJ2-7 | - | TRBV6-5 | TGTGCCAGCAGTTACTCGTATGGAGTCTACGAGCAGTACTTC | CASSYSYGVYEQYF
TRBJ1-1 | - | TRBV18 | TGTGCCAGCTCACCATTGGAGGACAGCGGAAACACTGAAGCTTTCTTT | CASSPLEDSGNTEAFF
TRBJ2-3 | - | TRBV21-1 | TGTGCCACTCCCAGGGGGGATACGCAGTATTTT | CATPRGDTQYF
TRBJ2-1 | TRBD1 | TRBV28 | TGTGCCAGCAGTCCCTCGAACCGGGACAGGGGGAGGCGTGAGCAGTTCTTC | CASSPSNRDRGRREQFF